Following are 2 T cell receptor beta chains from one sample sequenced in a study of blood T cell repertoires in COVID-19. Assay: immunoSEQ multiplex PCR; the TCRdb copy retains only in-frame clones and omits some. The table records more than 130,000 clones, approximately 84% of them present only once. Sequenced input: peripheral blood. Receptor source: a woman aged 80 or over in a cohort sampled during active or convalescent COVID-19.

J is TRBJ1-6 and V is TRBV7-8, with a weak D call TRBD1 (6 bases). The CDR3 sequence is 14 residues long. V lost 4 bases, J lost 9 bases, and 13 bases lay in between. Germline V CDR1 and CDR2: SGHVS, FQNEAQ. CDR3 sequence reads: CASSSAGAGSPLHF. The CDR3 DNA sequence: TGTGCCAGCAGCTCCGCGGGGGCCGGTTCACCCCTCCACTTT.

This chain joins TRBV6-5 and TRBJ2-3; 8 bases are shared with TRBD1. Germline V gene sequence: CDR1 MNHEY, CDR2 SVGAGI. The CDR3 length is 15 residues. Unmatched junction bases numbered 3, after V lost 0 bases and J lost 4 bases. The CDR3 DNA reads TGTGCCAGCAGTTACTCGATACAGGGGGCAGATACGCAGTATTTT. It is translated as CASSYSIQGADTQYF.